The 12 T cell receptor beta chains presented below share a single source sample, sequenced in a study of cytomegalovirus exposure and HLA in healthy donors (dated by TCRdb to the late 2010s). The library relied on the immunoSEQ multiplex PCR assay. TCRdb retrieved this table from immuneACCESS and kept in-frame rearrangements only. Not all clones are present; in checked studies, unresolved V genes account for under half, and no reason is known for the remainder. Recorded for this sample are roughly 130,000 clones; over 80% of them occurred a single time. The ten largest clones add up to roughly 6.4% of the sample. Sequenced: PBMCs. The receptors stem from a woman aged 25 to 45 in good health and CMV-seropositive.

The chain links TRBV11-2 to TRBJ2-3; 8 nucleotides align to TRBD1. Germline-derived CDR1 and CDR2 are SGHAT and FQNNGV. The CDR3 spans 14 residues. J gave up 4 bases and V 5 bases, and 5 bases lay outside the gene matches. The CDR3 is CASSPGGFPDTQYF. The CDR3 coding sequence is TGTGCCAGCAGCCCAGGGGGCTTTCCAGATACGCAGTATTTT.

The chain joins TRBV7-2 to TRBJ2-5; D may be TRBD2 (6 bases). The V end lost 5 bases, the J end lost 1 base, and 20 bases lay between the germline ends. Germline V gene lookup returns CDR1 SGHTA and CDR2 FQGNSA. This CDR3 comprises 17 residues. This chain's CDR3 is CASSPLGLATGQETQYF. The CDR3 DNA reads TGTGCCAGCAGCCCCCTAGGCCTAGCGACCGGCCAAGAGACCCAGTACTTC.

This clone is a singleton in its sample. The CDR3 spells CASGAGHSGANVLTF. CDR3 sequence (DNA): TGTGCCAGTGGGGCAGGCCACTCTGGGGCCAACGTCCTGACTTTC. The rearrangement joins TRBV19 to TRBJ2-6; D might be TRBD1 (5 bases). Looked up from germline, CDR1 is LNHDA and CDR2 is SQIVND (reference sequence). V lost 8 bases and J 0 bases, leaving 11 bases between the germline ends. The CDR3 loop spans 15 amino acids.

The V call is TRBV4-1, the J call TRBJ1-2; 7 bases are shared with TRBD1. V lost 3 bases and J lost 7; bases outside the gene matches: 17. This CDR3 has 17 amino acids. The germline V gene encodes CDR1 MGHRA and CDR2 YSYEKL. CDR3 DNA sequence: TGCGCCAGCAGCCATAAATCCGACACAGGGGATTATCGTGGCTACACCTTC. Translating it yields CASSHKSDTGDYRGYTF.

This sequence joins TRBV13 and TRBJ2-7, with 10 bases that match TRBD2. V lost 6 bases and J lost 0; bases outside the gene matches: 5. Per germline, CDR1 PRHDT and CDR2 FYEKMQ (reference sequence). The CDR3 length is 15 residues. DNA for the CDR3: TGTGCCAGCAGTCGGAGCGGGAGGGCCTCCTACGAGCAGTACTTC. Residues: CASSRSGRASYEQYF.

The chain has TRBV7-8 and TRBJ2-7; 9 bases map to TRBD2. Trimming cost V 3 bases and J 6 bases; bases outside gene matches: 3. The germline gives CDR1 SGHVS, CDR2 FQNEAQ. The CDR3 sequence is 13 residues long. CDR3 protein: CASSLGSGSEQYF. CDR3 DNA sequence: TGTGCCAGCAGCTTGGGTAGCGGGAGCGAGCAGTACTTC. Together with reference TRBV7-8 and TRBJ2-7, the CDR3 gives the full variable domain: GAGVSQSPRYKVAKRGQDVALRCDPISGHVSLFWYQQALGQGPEFLTYFQNEAQLDKSGLPSDRFFAERPEGSVSTLKIQRTQQEDSAVYLCASSLGSGSEQYFGPGTRLTVT.

The rearrangement joins TRBV5-6 to TRBJ2-7; possibly TRBD2 for D (7 bases). Germline V lookup: CDR1 SGHDT, CDR2 YYEEEE. V lost 2 bases to trimming and J lost 5 bases, with 14 bases between them. CDR3 length equals 14 residues. Written as DNA, the CDR3 is TGTGCCAGCAGCTTCGGTTGGGGGGGCAACGAGCAGTACTTC. Translation gives CASSFGWGGNEQYF.

The chain carries TRBV5-1 and TRBJ1-5; unclear D gene. With 2 bases removed from V and 6 bases from J, the gap between germline ends came to 15 bases. The CDR3 totals 15 residues. Germline V gene sequence: CDR1 SGHRS, CDR2 YFSETQ. CDR3 nucleotides: TGCGCCAGCAGCTTTGACGGCGGGATAAGTCAGCCCCAGCATTTT. Its protein product is CASSFDGGISQPQHF.

This sequence joins TRBV7-2 and TRBJ1-4; TRBD1 agrees at 7 bases. Germline V gene sequence: CDR1 SGHTA, CDR2 FQGNSA. With 2 bases clipped from V and 5 bases from J, the junction kept 2 bases outside the gene matches. The CDR3 sequence is 14 residues long. The CDR3 sequence: CASSLQGENEKLFF. CDR3 sequence (DNA): TGTGCCAGCAGCTTACAGGGGGAGAATGAAAAACTGTTTTTT. Full variable domain (outside the CDR3, taken from reference TRBV7-2 and TRBJ1-4): GAGVSQSPSNKVTEKGKDVELRCDPISGHTALYWYRQSLGQGLEFLIYFQGNSAPDKSGLPSDRFSAERTGGSVSTLTIQRTQQEDSAVYLCASSLQGENEKLFFGSGTQLSVL.

This clone was seen more than once but under ten times. CDR3 protein: CASSRGQGIEGYTF. The CDR3 nucleotides are TGTGCCAGTAGTCGGGGACAGGGAATTGAAGGCTACACCTTC. This chain links TRBV19 with TRBJ1-2; 9 bases match TRBD1. This CDR3 spans 14 amino acids. Germline V CDR1 and CDR2: LNHDA, SQIVND (reference sequence). V was clipped by 5 bases and J by 8 bases; unmatched bases: 9.

The chain links TRBV7-6 to TRBJ2-1, with 13 bases identical to TRBD2. The CDR3 consists of 16 residues. CDR1 SGHVS and CDR2 FNYEAQ come from the germline V gene. Trimming removed 4 bases from V and 2 bases from J; junction bases left unmatched: 2. The CDR3 here is CASSYGTSGTYNEQFF. CDR3 bases: TGTGCCAGCAGCTACGGGACTAGCGGGACCTACAATGAGCAGTTCTTC.

V and J are TRBV5-4 and TRBJ2-3, with 10 bases lining up with TRBD2. The V and J ends lost 0 bases and 2 bases, in that order; junction bases with no gene match: 6. Germline CDR1 is SGHNT and CDR2 is YYREEE (reference sequence). This CDR3 has 17 amino acids. For the CDR3, the DNA is TGTGCCAGCAGCTTGGCCAAACTAGCGGGATTCACAGATACGCAGTATTTT. This translates into CASSLAKLAGFTDTQYF.